This note documents a single T cell receptor (beta chain) sequence. This sample was taken from a study of PD-L1 blockade in urothelial cancer. Across the whole study: The median number of T cells present in blood samples was 130,000 to 150,000.

The V and J ends lost 6 bases and 5 bases, in that order; junction bases with no gene match: 19. There are 18 residues in the CDR3. Germline lookup yields CDR1 LNHDA and CDR2 SQIVND (reference sequence). Only in-frame clones appear in the TCRdb table, and some are missing; sequencing was by immunoSEQ multiplex PCR. The sample has 90,000 to 120,000 clones; about 90% are singletons. This TCR derives from a woman at least 80 years old with urothelial cancer. Material: PBMCs, obtained around atezolizumab (anti-PD-L1) treatment. The chain uses TRBV19 and TRBJ2-1, with 7 bases fitting TRBD1. In DNA, the CDR3 is TGTGCCAGTAGCGCGTTGGGTTTCCGGGACAGACAGGACAATGAGCAGTTCTTC. Protein product: CASSALGFRDRQDNEQFF.